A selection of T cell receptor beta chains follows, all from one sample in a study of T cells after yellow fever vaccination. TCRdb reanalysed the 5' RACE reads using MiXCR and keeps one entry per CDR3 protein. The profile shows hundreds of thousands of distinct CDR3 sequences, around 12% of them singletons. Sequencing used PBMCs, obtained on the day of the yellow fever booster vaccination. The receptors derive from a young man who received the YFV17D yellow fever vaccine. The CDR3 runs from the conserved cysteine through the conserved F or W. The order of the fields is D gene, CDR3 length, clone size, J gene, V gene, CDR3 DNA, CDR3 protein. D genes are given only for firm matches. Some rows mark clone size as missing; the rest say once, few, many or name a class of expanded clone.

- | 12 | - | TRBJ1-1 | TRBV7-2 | TGTGCCAGCAGCCCCCAAGAGGTCGCGGCTTTCTTT | CASSPQEVAAFF
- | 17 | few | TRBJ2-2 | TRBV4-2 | TGTGCCAGCAGCCAAGATCCCAGCGGACCTTACACCGGGGAGCTGTTTTTT | CASSQDPSGPYTGELFF
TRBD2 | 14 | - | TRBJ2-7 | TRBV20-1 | TGCAGTGCTAGTCCCGGGGGGAGAGGCTACGAGCAGTACTTC | CSASPGGRGYEQYF
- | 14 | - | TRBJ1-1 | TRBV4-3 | TGCGCCAGCAGCCAAGTCCGCCAGAACACTGAAGCTTTCTTT | CASSQVRQNTEAFF
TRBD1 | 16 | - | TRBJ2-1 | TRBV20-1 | TGCAGTGCTAGAACCCGGACAGGCGCAAACTACAATGAGCAGTTCTTC | CSARTRTGANYNEQFF
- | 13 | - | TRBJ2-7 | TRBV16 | TGTGCCAGCAGCCACCTCAGTGGCTACGAGCAGTACTTC | CASSHLSGYEQYF
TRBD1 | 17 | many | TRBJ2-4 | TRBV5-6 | TGTGCCAGCAGCGGGACCCGACAGGGTCTAGCCAAAAACATTCAGTACTTC | CASSGTRQGLAKNIQYF
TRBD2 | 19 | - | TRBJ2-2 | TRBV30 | TGTGCCTGGAGTGTTCATCCTAGCGGGAGGGTGACGTACACCGGGGAGCTGTTTTTT | CAWSVHPSGRVTYTGELFF
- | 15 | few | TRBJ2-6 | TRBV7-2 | TGTGCCAGCAGCTTAATCATGCGGATGGCCAACGTCCTGACTTTC | CASSLIMRMANVLTF
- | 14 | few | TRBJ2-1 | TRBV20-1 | TGCAGTGCTAGACGGGGGAGTGGGTCGAATGAGCAGTTCTTC | CSARRGSGSNEQFF
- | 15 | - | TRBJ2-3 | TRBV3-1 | TGTGCCAGCAGCCCCAAAGGCCGGATGGCAGATACGCAGTATTTT | CASSPKGRMADTQYF
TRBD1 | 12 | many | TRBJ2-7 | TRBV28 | TGTGCCAGCAGTACGACAGGGGACGAGCAGTACTTC | CASSTTGDEQYF
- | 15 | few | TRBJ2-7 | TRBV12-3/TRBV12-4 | TGTGCCAGCAGTTTAGTGAGGGGGATCGTCTACGAGCAGTACTTC | CASSLVRGIVYEQYF
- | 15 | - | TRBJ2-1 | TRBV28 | TGTGCCAGCATCGGGATGGGTAACTCCTACAATGAGCAGTTCTTC | CASIGMGNSYNEQFF
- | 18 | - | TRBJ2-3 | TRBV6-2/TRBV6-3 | TGTGCCAGCAGCAACTCTTTCTACAGCCACGACAGCACAGATACGCAGTATTTT | CASSNSFYSHDSTDTQYF
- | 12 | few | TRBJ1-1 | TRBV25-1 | TGTGCCAGCTCTAAGGGTGACACTGAAGCTTTCTTT | CASSKGDTEAFF
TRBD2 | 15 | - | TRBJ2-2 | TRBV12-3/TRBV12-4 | TGTGCCAGCAGGGAGGGACTAGGCGACACCGGGGAGCTGTTTTTT | CASREGLGDTGELFF
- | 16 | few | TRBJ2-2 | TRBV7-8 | TGTGCCAGCAGCCCCTCAGGGCGGTATAACACCGGGGAGCTGTTTTTT | CASSPSGRYNTGELFF
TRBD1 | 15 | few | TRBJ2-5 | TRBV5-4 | TGTGCCAGCAGCCTCCAGACACAGGGGGCTGTGACCCAGTACTTC | CASSLQTQGAVTQYF
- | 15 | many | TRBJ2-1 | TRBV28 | TGTGCCAGCAGTCGTTCATTAGGGGACTACAATGAGCAGTTCTTC | CASSRSLGDYNEQFF
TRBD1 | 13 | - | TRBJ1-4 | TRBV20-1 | TGCAGTGCAGCGGGACAGTATAATGAAAAACTGTTTTTT | CSAAGQYNEKLFF
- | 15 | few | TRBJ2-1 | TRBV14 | TGTGCCAGCAGCCAAGATGGGCTAGCCCACAATGAGCAGTTCTTC | CASSQDGLAHNEQFF
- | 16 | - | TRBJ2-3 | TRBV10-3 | TGTGCCATCAGTGAGTCGACGGTCCCCAGGGCGGGTACGCAGTATTTT | CAISESTVPRAGTQYF
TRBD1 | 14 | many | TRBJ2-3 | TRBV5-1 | TGCGCCAGCAGCGCCGACAGGGGCACAGATACGCAGTATTTT | CASSADRGTDTQYF
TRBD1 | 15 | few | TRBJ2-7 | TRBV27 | TGTGCCAGCACCCGAGACGGGACAGGATCCTACGAGCAGTACTTC | CASTRDGTGSYEQYF
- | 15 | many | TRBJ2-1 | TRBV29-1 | TGCAGCGCGGAACAGCGGATTGGGGCCGGAGATGAGCAGTTCTTC | CSAEQRIGAGDEQFF
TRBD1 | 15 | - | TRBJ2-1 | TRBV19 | TGTGCCAGTAGTAAAAAACAGGGGGAAGGCAATGAGCAGTTCTTC | CASSKKQGEGNEQFF
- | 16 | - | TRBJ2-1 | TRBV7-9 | TGTGCCAGCAGCCAGGCGGTGGCTAGGTCCTACAATGAGCAGTTCTTC | CASSQAVARSYNEQFF
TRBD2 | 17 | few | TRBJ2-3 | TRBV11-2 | TGTGCCAGCAGCCTCCTACCACTAGCGAGCTACACAGATACGCAGTATTTT | CASSLLPLASYTDTQYF
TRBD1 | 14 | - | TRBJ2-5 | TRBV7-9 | TGTGCCAGCAGCCGTCGGACAGGGAAAGAGACCCAGTACTTC | CASSRRTGKETQYF
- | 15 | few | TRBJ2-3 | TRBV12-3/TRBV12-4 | TGTGCCAGCAGCTCGGACCGAGCTAGCACAGATACGCAGTATTTT | CASSSDRASTDTQYF
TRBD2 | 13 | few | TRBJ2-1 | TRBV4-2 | TGTGCCAGCAGCGCGGGAGGTGCCTATGAGCAGTTCTTC | CASSAGGAYEQFF
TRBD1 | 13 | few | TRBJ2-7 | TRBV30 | TGTGCCTGGAGTCGGGACAGTCCCTACGAGCAGTACTTC | CAWSRDSPYEQYF
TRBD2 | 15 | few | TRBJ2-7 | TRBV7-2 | TGTGCCAGCAGCCCCCTTGATTCGGGCGGGAGCGAGCAGTACTTC | CASSPLDSGGSEQYF
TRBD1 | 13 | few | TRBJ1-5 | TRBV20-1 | TGCAGTGCCAGAGGACAGGGGAATCAGCCCCAGCATTTT | CSARGQGNQPQHF
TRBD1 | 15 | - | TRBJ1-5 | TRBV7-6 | TGTGCCAGCAGCTTGGGGACAGGGGAGAGCCAGCCCCAGCATTTT | CASSLGTGESQPQHF
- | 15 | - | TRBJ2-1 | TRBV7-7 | TGTGCTAGCAGCTTAGGTGAGACTAGTGTGGGTGAGCAGTTCTTC | CASSLGETSVGEQFF
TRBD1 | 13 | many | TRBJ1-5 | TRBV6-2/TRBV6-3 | TGTGCCAGCAGCTCCGACAGGGATCAGCCCCAGCATTTT | CASSSDRDQPQHF
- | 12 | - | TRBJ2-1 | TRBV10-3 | TGTGCCATCAGTGCCCAGGGTAATGAGCAGTTCTTC | CAISAQGNEQFF
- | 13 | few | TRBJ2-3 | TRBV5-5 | TGTGCCAGCAGCGCGGATTTGTCAAATACGCAGTATTTT | CASSADLSNTQYF
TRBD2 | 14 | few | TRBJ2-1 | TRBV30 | TGTGCCTTTAGTAGGAGCGGGAGCTACAATGAGCAGTTCTTC | CAFSRSGSYNEQFF
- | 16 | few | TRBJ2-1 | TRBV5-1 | TGCGCCAGCAGCCAGGGACCACTGAGCTCCTACAATGAGCAGTTCTTC | CASSQGPLSSYNEQFF
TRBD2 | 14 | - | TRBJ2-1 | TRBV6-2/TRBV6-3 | TGTGCCACGCAGGCTAGCGGGAGAGTATATGAGCAGTTCTTC | CATQASGRVYEQFF